These 30 T cell receptor beta chains were all obtained from the same sample, sequenced in a study of Graves' ophthalmopathy and Graves' hyperthyroidism. Investigators amplified TCR beta CDR3 regions from RNA transcripts. First-round RT-PCR used HTBI primers; second-round multiplex PCR followed. One entry per CDR3 protein, called by TCRdb with MiXCR from the multiplex PCR reads. Here the sample spans approximately 640,000 distinct CDR3 sequences, about 41% being singletons. The sample consisted of peripheral blood. The source of these receptors is an adult man with Graves' ophthalmopathy.

The sample holds many counts of this clonotype. This chain links TRBV6-6 with TRBJ2-7; a weak D match, TRBD2 (5 bases). There are 11 residues in the CDR3. Germline lookup yields CDR1 MNHNY and CDR2 SVGAGI (reference sequence). V lost 7 bases and J lost 5, with 9 bases in between. As DNA, the CDR3 is TGTGCCAGCAAAATGCGGGACGAGCAGTACTTC. The encoded protein is CASKMRDEQYF.

This chain joins TRBV7-9 and TRBJ2-1; TRBD2 is a possible D gene (6 bases). V lost 8 bases and J lost 6, with 14 bases in between. The CDR3 sequence is 13 residues long. Germline V gene data show CDR1 as SEHNR and CDR2 as FQNEAQ (reference sequence). CDR3 nucleotides: TGTGCCAGCGGCCTGGGACTGCTCAATGAGCAGTTCTTC. Amino acids: CASGLGLLNEQFF.

This rearrangement joins TRBV19 to TRBJ2-5; the D gene is possibly TRBD2 (5 bases). Trimming pared 5 bases from V and 5 bases from J, leaving 12 bases between. The CDR3 runs to 13 residues. Germline CDR1 reads LNHDA; CDR2 reads SQIVND (reference sequence). The CDR3 DNA is TGTGCCAGTAGTGACCGGGGATCGGAGACCCAGTACTTC. Encoded protein: CASSDRGSETQYF.

The gene calls are TRBV13 and TRBJ1-4, with 7 bases matching TRBD1. This CDR3 spans 14 amino acids. J lost 7 bases, V lost 4 bases, and 6 bases had no gene match. Germline values: CDR1 PRHDT, CDR2 FYEKMQ (reference sequence). DNA of the CDR3: TGTGCCAGCAGCTATCAGGGGGGGGGTGAAAAACTGTTTTTT. The encoded protein is CASSYQGGGEKLFF.

Turning to this clonotype: A junction boundary mismatches the germline segment, possibly from a read error. The chain employs TRBV25-1 and TRBJ2-7; D tentatively reads TRBD1 or TRBD2 (5 bases each). The CDR3 runs to 15 residues. Germline V gives CDR1 MGHDK, CDR2 SYGVNS. The CDR3 loop reads CASSPRDLGPNEQYF. CDR3 coding DNA: TGCGCCAGCAGCCCCCGGGACCTCGGCCCCAACGAGCAGTACTTC.

As for this clonotype: At one end, the junction sequence differs from germline, possibly due to a read error. The genes are TRBV10-3 and TRBJ2-5; 8 bases align to TRBD1. The CDR3 has 14 residues. Germline assignment: CDR1 ENHRY and CDR2 SYGVKD. The CDR3 nucleotides read TGTGCCAGCAGTTCAGGGGGCGGTGGTGAGACCCAGTACTTC. It codes for CASSSGGGGETQYF.

Many counts were recorded for this clonotype. This rearrangement joins TRBV19 to TRBJ2-6, with 7 positions matching TRBD2. The CDR3 runs 16 residues. Germline V lookup: CDR1 LNHDA, CDR2 SQIVND (reference sequence). V shed 5 bases, J shed 0 bases, and the junction held 4 bases outside the gene matches. This CDR3 reads CASSRGVSSGANVLTF. CDR3 sequence (DNA): TGTGCCAGTAGTCGGGGGGTAAGCTCTGGGGCCAACGTCCTGACTTTC.

The V gene is TRBV25-1, the J gene TRBJ1-1; the D is unclear. Per the germline V gene, CDR1 is MGHDK and CDR2 is SYGVNS. V lost 2 bases to trimming and J lost 6 bases, with 10 bases between them. The CDR3 is 13 residues long. CDR3 residues: CASSERVGAEAFF. CDR3 DNA: TGTGCCAGCAGTGAAAGGGTTGGAGCTGAAGCTTTCTTT.

The rearrangement uses TRBV7-8 and TRBJ2-7, with 7 positions matching TRBD1. Per the germline V gene, CDR1 is SGHVS and CDR2 is FQNEAQ. The V segment lost 8 bases and the J segment 3 bases; nucleotides outside the gene matches: 13. This CDR3 has 15 residues. The CDR3 region is CASSPLLTGSYEQYF. Here the CDR3 DNA reads TGTGCCAGCTCACCTCTCCTGACAGGGAGCTACGAGCAGTACTTC.

The V and J genes are TRBV7-8 and TRBJ2-7; TRBD1 aligns across 7 bases. Germline V lookup: CDR1 SGHVS, CDR2 FQNEAQ. The junction had 7 bases not matched to a gene; V was cut back by 4 bases and J by 1 base. This CDR3 is built from 15 residues. For the CDR3, the DNA is TGTGCCAGCAGCTCCGGACAGGACCTGTCCTACGAGCAGTACTTC. Its translation: CASSSGQDLSYEQYF.

This clonotype was picked up a small number of times. The chain recombines TRBV7-9 with TRBJ2-7; D gene uncertain. The V and J ends lost 5 bases and 2 bases respectively, with 7 bases between them. This CDR3 is built from 12 residues. The germline CDR1 and CDR2 sequences are SEHNR and FQNEAQ (reference sequence). As DNA, the CDR3 is TGTGCCAGCAGCACTACAGCCTACGAGCAGTACTTC. Protein: CASSTTAYEQYF.

This clonotype has at least ten counts. V gene TRBV9 combines with J gene TRBJ2-2; no clear D gene. CDR1 is SGDLS, CDR2 YYNGEE, per germline. The length of the CDR3 is 13 residues. Trimming shortened V by 1 base and J by 3 bases, and 4 bases separated the two germline ends. CDR3 region: CASSVIDTGELFF. As DNA, the CDR3 is TGTGCCAGCAGCGTAATAGACACCGGGGAGCTGTTTTTT.

The chain employs TRBV24-1 and TRBJ2-2; 8 bases match TRBD1. CDR3 size: 15 residues. The germline gives CDR1 KGHDR, CDR2 SFDVKD. V lost 2 bases, J lost 6 bases, and 4 bases stayed unmatched. This CDR3 reads CATSDSSRGPGELFF. In nucleotides, the CDR3 is TGTGCCACCAGTGATTCCAGCAGGGGGCCCGGGGAGCTGTTTTTT.

A word on this clonotype: Since a much larger clone is just one base distant, this may be a read error. The gene calls are TRBV9 and TRBJ1-1; 8 bases line up with TRBD1. This CDR3 contains 17 residues. The V segment lost 5 bases and the J segment 4 bases; nucleotides outside the gene matches: 16. Germline CDR1 and CDR2: SGDLS and YYNGEE. CDR3 in amino acids: CASSPRGRGLKGTEAFF. The CDR3 region has the DNA TGTGCCAGCAGTCCCCGGGGCAGGGGGCTGAAGGGCACTGAAGCTTTCTTT.

This clonotype showed up many times. The chain recombines TRBV29-1 with TRBJ1-2; D not certain. Looked up from germline, CDR1 is SQVTM and CDR2 is ANQGSEA. Between the trimmed V and J ends, which lost 6 bases and 3 bases, there was a span of 14 bases. The CDR3 runs 13 residues. CDR3 region: CSVLGSADYGYTF. The CDR3 coding sequence is TGCAGCGTCCTCGGGAGTGCGGACTATGGCTACACCTTC. Filled out from reference TRBV29-1 and TRBJ1-2, the complete variable domain reads SAVISQKPSRDICQRGTSLTIQCQVDSQVTMMFWYRQQPGQSLTLIATANQGSEATYESGFVIDKFPISRPNLTFSTLTVSNMSPEDSSIYLCSVLGSADYGYTFGSGTRLTVV.

This clonotype appeared many times. The chain joins TRBV20-1 to TRBJ2-7; D not certain. The CDR3 length is 11 residues. V was cut by 3 bases and J by 5 bases, with 8 bases left in between. Germline values: CDR1 DFQATT, CDR2 SNEGSKA (reference sequence). In DNA, the CDR3 is TGCAGTGCTAGTATAGTCGACGAGCAGTACTTC. Amino acids: CSASIVDEQYF.

This clonotype was seen a few times. This chain uses TRBV6-5 with TRBJ1-5; the D gene is possibly TRBD1 (5 bases). The CDR3 has 14 residues. V was pared by 0 bases and J by 5 bases, with 8 bases between. Germline values: CDR1 MNHEY, CDR2 SVGAGI. CDR3 sequence (DNA): TGTGCCAGCAGTTACTCAGCGGGGGATCAGCCCCAGCATTTT. Translated: CASSYSAGDQPQHF.

This clonotype was detected many times. J is TRBJ2-5 and V is TRBV29-1; tentatively, D is TRBD1 (5 bases). V lost 4 bases, J lost 2 bases, and 14 bases lay in between. Germline V gene sequence: CDR1 SQVTM, CDR2 ANQGSEA. The CDR3 consists of 14 residues. The CDR3 here is CSVALVGPQETQYF. The CDR3, as DNA: TGCAGCGTTGCCCTCGTGGGGCCTCAAGAGACCCAGTACTTC.

V usage is TRBV13 and J usage is TRBJ2-6, with 9 bases lining up with TRBD2. V shed 5 bases, J shed 2 bases, and the junction held 7 bases outside the gene matches. The germline V gene has CDR1 PRHDT and CDR2 FYEKMQ (reference sequence). The length of the CDR3 is 17 residues. CDR3 sequence (DNA): TGTGCCAGCAGCCTAGCGGGACAGATCACTGGGGCCAACGTCCTGACTTTC. This gives the protein CASSLAGQITGANVLTF.

Many counts were recorded for this clonotype. The gene calls are TRBV20-1 and TRBJ2-5; 10 nucleotides match TRBD2. Germline CDR1 is DFQATT and CDR2 is SNEGSKA (reference sequence). With 2 bases clipped from V and 2 bases from J, the junction kept 5 bases outside the gene matches. CDR3 length: 15 amino acids. The CDR3 nucleotides are TGCAGTGCTAGACCAGCGGGAGGGCTTCAAGAGACCCAGTACTTC. Translation gives CSARPAGGLQETQYF.

This clonotype was counted ten times or more. The rearrangement uses TRBV11-1 and TRBJ2-7; 11 bases are a match to TRBD2. V lost 5 bases, J lost 7 bases, and 10 bases stayed unmatched. CDR1 is SGHAT, CDR2 FQDESV, per germline (reference sequence). This CDR3 is built from 15 residues. CDR3 protein: CASSLGLAEGGEQYF. CDR3 bases: TGTGCCAGCAGCCTGGGACTAGCGGAAGGGGGTGAGCAGTACTTC.

V gene TRBV3-1 combines with J gene TRBJ1-6, with 8 bases identical to TRBD1. CDR1 is LGHDT and CDR2 is YNNKEL in the germline V gene (reference sequence). The length of the CDR3 is 17 residues. With V trimmed by 4 bases and J by 4 bases, 9 bases remained unmatched. Here the CDR3 DNA reads TGTGCCAGCAGCCCGACCGGGACAGGCAGTTATAATTCACCCCTCCACTTT. The encoded protein is CASSPTGTGSYNSPLHF.

The CDR3 nucleotides read TGTGCCACCAGCAGCCGGGGACAGGTTCGGCATGGCTACACCTTC. Translated: CATSSRGQVRHGYTF. The chain has TRBV15 and TRBJ1-2, with 8 positions matching TRBD1. J was trimmed by 6 bases and V by 3 bases; bases with no gene match: 9. Germline lookup yields CDR1 LNHNV and CDR2 YYDKDF (reference sequence). The CDR3 consists of 15 residues. Supplemented by reference TRBV15 and TRBJ1-2, the full variable domain reads DAMVIQNPRYQVTQFGKPVTLSCSQTLNHNVMYWYQQKSSQAPKLLFHYYDKDFNNEADTPDNFQSRRPNTSFCFLDIRSPGLGDTAMYLCATSSRGQVRHGYTFGSGTRLTVV.

Only a few counts were recorded for this clonotype. This sequence joins TRBV6-4 and TRBJ2-2; TRBD1 is a possible D gene (6 bases). The CDR3 sequence is 15 residues long. The germline V and J ends were trimmed by 2 bases and 6 bases, with 13 bases remaining between them. Germline lookup yields CDR1 MRHNA and CDR2 SNTAGT. In DNA form, the CDR3 reads TGTGCCAGCAGTGACCGGGCAGGGGTTGCCGGGGAGCTGTTTTTT. It is translated as CASSDRAGVAGELFF.

This clonotype showed up many times. The gene calls are TRBV20-1 and TRBJ1-1, with no clear D. Germline V CDR1 and CDR2: DFQATT, SNEGSKA (reference sequence). Trimming stripped 0 bases from V and 8 bases from J, with 10 bases between. The CDR3 has 12 residues. The CDR3 DNA is TGCAGTGCTAGAGAATGGACGGCAGAAGCTTTCTTT. Translated, it gives CSAREWTAEAFF.

The chain recombines TRBV7-9 with TRBJ2-7; TRBD2 matches 10 bases. The CDR3 extends over 16 amino acids. Germline V gene data show CDR1 as SEHNR and CDR2 as FQNEAQ (reference sequence). V lost 5 bases and J lost 5; bases outside the gene matches: 12. For the CDR3, the DNA is TGTGCCAGCAGCCATAGCGGGAGGTTCCTCTACGACGAGCAGTACTTC. As protein: CASSHSGRFLYDEQYF.

The chain has TRBV29-1 and TRBJ2-5; maybe TRBD2 (6 bases). CDR1 SQVTM and CDR2 ANQGSEA come from the germline V gene. The CDR3 is 11 amino acids. Between the trimmed V and J ends, which lost 5 bases and 9 bases, there was a span of 13 bases. Here the CDR3 reads CSVSGDEAQYF. The CDR3 DNA follows: TGCAGCGTTTCGGGGGATGAGGCCCAGTACTTC.

This clonotype appeared many times. The CDR3 DNA reads TGTGCCAGCAGCACCCACAGGGGATTCAATCAGCCCCAGCATTTT. This gives the protein CASSTHRGFNQPQHF. This sequence joins TRBV7-9 and TRBJ1-5; 7 positions agree with TRBD1. V shed 5 bases and J 3 bases; nucleotides not matched to a gene: 7. Germline V gene data show CDR1 as SEHNR and CDR2 as FQNEAQ (reference sequence). The CDR3 has 15 residues.

This clonotype was recorded a few times. The chain is built from TRBV28 and TRBJ2-5; D might be TRBD1 (5 bases). The length of the CDR3 is 11 residues. Looked up from germline, CDR1 is MDHEN and CDR2 is SYDVKM. V was clipped by 8 bases and J by 5 bases, with 9 bases between them. CDR3 DNA: TGTGCCAGCCTTTCAGGGGAGACCCAGTACTTC. This sequence encodes CASLSGETQYF.

The rearrangement joins TRBV7-6 to TRBJ2-5; the match to TRBD2 covers 7 bases. V gave up 2 bases and J gave up 4 bases; unmatched junction bases: 7. This CDR3 has 15 amino acids. Germline V lookup: CDR1 SGHVS, CDR2 FNYEAQ. CDR3 sequence: CASSLLSGVRETQYF. The CDR3 DNA sequence: TGTGCCAGCAGCTTACTAAGCGGGGTTCGAGAGACCCAGTACTTC.